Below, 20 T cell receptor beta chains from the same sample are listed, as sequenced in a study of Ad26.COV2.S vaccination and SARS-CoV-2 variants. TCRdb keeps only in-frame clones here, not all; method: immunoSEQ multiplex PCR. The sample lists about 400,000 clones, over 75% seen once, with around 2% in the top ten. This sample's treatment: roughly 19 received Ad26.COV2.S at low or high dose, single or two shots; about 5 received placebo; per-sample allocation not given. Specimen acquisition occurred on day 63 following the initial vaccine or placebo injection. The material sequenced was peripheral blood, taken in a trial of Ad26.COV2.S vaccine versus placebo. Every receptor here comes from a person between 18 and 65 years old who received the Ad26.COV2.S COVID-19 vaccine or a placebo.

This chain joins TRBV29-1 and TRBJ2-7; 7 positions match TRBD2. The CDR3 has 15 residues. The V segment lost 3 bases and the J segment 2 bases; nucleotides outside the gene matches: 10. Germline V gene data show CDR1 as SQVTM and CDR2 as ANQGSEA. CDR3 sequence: CSVEGGDEHTYEQYF. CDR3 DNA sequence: TGCAGCGTTGAGGGGGGGGACGAACACACCTACGAGCAGTACTTC.

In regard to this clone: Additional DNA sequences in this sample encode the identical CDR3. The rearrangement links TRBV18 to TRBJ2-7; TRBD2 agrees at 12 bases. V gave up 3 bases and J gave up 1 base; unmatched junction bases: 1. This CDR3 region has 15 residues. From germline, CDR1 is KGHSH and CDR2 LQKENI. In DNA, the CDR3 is TGTGCCAGCTCACCCGGGACTAGCGGGTCCTACGAGCAGTACTTC. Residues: CASSPGTSGSYEQYF.

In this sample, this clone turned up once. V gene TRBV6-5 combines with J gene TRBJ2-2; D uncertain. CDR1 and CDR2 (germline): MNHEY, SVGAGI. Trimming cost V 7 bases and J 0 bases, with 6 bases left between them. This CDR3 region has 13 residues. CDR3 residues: CASTRANTGELFF. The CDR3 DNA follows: TGTGCCAGCACGAGAGCGAACACCGGGGAGCTGTTTTTT.

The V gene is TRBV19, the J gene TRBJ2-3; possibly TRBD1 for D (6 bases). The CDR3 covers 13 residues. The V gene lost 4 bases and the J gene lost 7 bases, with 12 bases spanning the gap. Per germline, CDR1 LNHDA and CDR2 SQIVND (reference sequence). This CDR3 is CASSRMGAHTQYF. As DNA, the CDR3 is TGTGCCAGTAGTAGGATGGGGGCACATACGCAGTATTTT.

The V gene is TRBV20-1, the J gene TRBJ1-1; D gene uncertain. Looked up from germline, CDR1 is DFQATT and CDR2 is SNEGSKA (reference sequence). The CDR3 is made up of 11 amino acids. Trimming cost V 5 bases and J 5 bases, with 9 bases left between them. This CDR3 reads CSASYGTEAFF. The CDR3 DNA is TGCAGTGCTTCCTATGGGACTGAAGCTTTCTTT.

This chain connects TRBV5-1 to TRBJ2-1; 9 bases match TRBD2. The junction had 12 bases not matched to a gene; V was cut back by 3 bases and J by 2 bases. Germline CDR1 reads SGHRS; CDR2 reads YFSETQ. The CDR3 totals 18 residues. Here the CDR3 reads CASSSRGGEVRAYNEQFF. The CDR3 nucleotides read TGCGCCAGCAGCTCCCGCGGGGGGGAGGTCAGGGCCTACAATGAGCAGTTCTTC. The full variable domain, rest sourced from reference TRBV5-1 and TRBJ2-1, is KAGVTQTPRYLIKTRGQQVTLSCSPISGHRSVSWYQQTPGQGLQFLFEYFSETQRNKGNFPGRFSGRQFSNSRSEMNVSTLELGDSALYLCASSSRGGEVRAYNEQFFGPGTRLTVL.

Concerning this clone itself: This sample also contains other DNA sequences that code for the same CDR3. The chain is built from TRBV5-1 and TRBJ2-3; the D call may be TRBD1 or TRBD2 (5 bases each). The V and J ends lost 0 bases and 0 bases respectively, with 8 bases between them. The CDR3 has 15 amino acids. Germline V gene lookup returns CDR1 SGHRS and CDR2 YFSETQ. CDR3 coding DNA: TGCGCCAGCAGCTTGGCCGGGGCAAGCACAGATACGCAGTATTTT. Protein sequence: CASSLAGASTDTQYF.

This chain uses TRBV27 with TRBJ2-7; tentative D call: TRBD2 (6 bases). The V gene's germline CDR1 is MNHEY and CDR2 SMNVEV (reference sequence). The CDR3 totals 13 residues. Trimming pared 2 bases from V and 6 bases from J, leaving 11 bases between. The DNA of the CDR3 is TGTGCCAGCAGTTTAGGAGGGTTCATCGAGCAGTACTTC. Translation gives CASSLGGFIEQYF.

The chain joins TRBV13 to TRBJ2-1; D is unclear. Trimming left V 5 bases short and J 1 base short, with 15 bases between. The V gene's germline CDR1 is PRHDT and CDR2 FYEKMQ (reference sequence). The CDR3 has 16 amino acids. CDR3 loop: CASSPRVAWSYNEQFF. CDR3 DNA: TGTGCCAGCAGCCCTCGGGTTGCCTGGTCCTACAATGAGCAGTTCTTC.

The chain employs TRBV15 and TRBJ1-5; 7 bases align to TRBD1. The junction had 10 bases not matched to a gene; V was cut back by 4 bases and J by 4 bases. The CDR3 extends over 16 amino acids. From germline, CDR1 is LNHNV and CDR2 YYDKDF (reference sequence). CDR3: CATSKAPQGRNQPQHF. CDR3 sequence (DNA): TGTGCCACCAGCAAAGCCCCACAGGGGAGAAATCAGCCCCAGCATTTT.

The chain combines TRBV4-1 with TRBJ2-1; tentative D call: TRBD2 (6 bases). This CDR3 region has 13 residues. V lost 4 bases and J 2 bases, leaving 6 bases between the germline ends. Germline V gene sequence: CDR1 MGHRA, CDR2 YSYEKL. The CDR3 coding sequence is TGCGCCAGCAGCCTAGCGGCCTACAATGAGCAGTTCTTC. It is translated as CASSLAAYNEQFF.

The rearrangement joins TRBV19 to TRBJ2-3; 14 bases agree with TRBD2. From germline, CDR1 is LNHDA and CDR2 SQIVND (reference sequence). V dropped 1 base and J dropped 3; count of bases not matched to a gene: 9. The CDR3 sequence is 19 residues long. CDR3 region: CASSIGTRLAGGRTDTQYF. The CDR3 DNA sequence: TGTGCCAGTAGTATAGGAACACGACTAGCGGGAGGGCGAACAGATACGCAGTATTTT.

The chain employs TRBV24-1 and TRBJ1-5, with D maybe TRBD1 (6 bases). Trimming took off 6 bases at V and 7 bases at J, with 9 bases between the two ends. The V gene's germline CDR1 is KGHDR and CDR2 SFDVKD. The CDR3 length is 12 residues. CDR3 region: CATSSGGQPQHF. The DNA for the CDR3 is TGTGCCACCAGTTCTGGGGGCCAGCCCCAGCATTTT.

The CDR3 region has the DNA TGTGCCAGCAGGCGGGACAGTACAGGTGAGCAGTTCTTC. Protein product: CASRRDSTGEQFF. The rearrangement joins TRBV7-8 to TRBJ2-1; TRBD1 is a possible D gene (7 bases). Per the germline V gene, CDR1 is SGHVS and CDR2 is FQNEAQ. The CDR3 extends over 13 amino acids. Trimming cost V 6 bases and J 9 bases, with 15 bases left between them.

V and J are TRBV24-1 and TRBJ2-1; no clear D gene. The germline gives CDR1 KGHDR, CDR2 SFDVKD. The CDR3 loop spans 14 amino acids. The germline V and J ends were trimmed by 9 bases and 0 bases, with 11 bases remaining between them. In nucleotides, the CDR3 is TGTGCCACCGGAACCAGTCACTCCTACAATGAGCAGTTCTTC. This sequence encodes CATGTSHSYNEQFF.

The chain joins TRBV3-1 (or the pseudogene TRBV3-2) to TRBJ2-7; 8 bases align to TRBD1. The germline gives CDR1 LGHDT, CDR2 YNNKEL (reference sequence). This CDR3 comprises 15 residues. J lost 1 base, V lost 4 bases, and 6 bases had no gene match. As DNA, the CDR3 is TGTGCCAGCAGCCCTGGACAGGGACGGTCCTACGAGCAGTACTTC. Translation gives CASSPGQGRSYEQYF.

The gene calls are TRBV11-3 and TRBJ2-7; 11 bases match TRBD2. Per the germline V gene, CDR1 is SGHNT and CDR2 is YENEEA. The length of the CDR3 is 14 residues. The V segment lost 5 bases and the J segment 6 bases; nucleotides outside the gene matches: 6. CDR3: CASSPTSGSSEQYF. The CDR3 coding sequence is TGTGCCAGCAGCCCAACTAGCGGGAGTTCCGAGCAGTACTTC.

The CDR3 nucleotides are TGTGCCAGCAGCTTAGTGGGACAGACAAGCACAGATACGCAGTATTTT. Amino acid sequence: CASSLVGQTSTDTQYF. This chain connects TRBV7-8 to TRBJ2-3, with 7 bases that match TRBD1. The CDR3 loop spans 16 amino acids. Germline V gives CDR1 SGHVS, CDR2 FQNEAQ. The trim removed 1 base at V and 0 bases at J, leaving 4 bases unmatched.

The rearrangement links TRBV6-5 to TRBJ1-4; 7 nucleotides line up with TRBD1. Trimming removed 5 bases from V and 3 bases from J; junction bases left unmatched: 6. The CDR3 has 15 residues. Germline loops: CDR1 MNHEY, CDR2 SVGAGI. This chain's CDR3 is CASSLDRVANEKLFF. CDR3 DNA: TGTGCCAGCAGTCTTGACAGGGTGGCTAATGAAAAACTGTTTTTT.

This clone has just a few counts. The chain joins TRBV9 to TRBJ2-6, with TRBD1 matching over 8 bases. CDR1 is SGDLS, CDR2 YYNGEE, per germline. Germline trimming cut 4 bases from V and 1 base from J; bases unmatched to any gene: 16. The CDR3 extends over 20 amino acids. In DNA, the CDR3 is TGTGCCAGCAGCCCCCGAAGCTTCACCGGGACAGGATCTGGGGCCAACGTCCTGACTTTC. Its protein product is CASSPRSFTGTGSGANVLTF.